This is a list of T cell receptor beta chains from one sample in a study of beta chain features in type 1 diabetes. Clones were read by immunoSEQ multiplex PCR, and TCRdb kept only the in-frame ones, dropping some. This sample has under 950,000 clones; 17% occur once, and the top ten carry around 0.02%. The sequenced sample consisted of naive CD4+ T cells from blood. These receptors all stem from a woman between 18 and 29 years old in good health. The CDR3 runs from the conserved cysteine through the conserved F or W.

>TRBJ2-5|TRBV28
CASSLSSGSGETQYF
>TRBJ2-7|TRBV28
CASSTPGLAVGEQYF
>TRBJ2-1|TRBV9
CASSGGLAGPYNEQFF
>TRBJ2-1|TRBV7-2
CASSLGLAVNNEQFF
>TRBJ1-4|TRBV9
CASSLAGTGGEKLFF
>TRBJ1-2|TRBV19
CASSISLDRVNGYTF
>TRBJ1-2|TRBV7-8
CASSLAEVARGYGYTF
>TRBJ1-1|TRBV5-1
CASSPRGASTANTEAFF
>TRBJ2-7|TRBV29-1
CSVGGSSSSYEQYF
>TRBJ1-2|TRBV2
CASSFGQLYGYTF
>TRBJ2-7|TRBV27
CASSLSLAGGLVHEQYF
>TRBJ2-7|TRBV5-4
CASSPGGQGGIYEQYF
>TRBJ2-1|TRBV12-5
CASTASEAYNEQFF
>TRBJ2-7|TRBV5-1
CASSSGLASDEQYF
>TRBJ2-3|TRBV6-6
CASRGGSPEVGTQYF
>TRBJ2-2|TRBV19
CASCKLGPTGELFF
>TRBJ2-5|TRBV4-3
CASSHRQGLGETQYF
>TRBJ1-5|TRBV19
CASSILTGGAYSNQPQHF
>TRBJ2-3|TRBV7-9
CASSIGRTSTDTQYF
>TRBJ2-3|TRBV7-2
CASSPRGVGDTQYF
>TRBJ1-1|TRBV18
CASSIQDSMNTEAFF
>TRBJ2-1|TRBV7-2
CASSLDSSAGSFFYNEQFF
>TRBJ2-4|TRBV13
CASSLEAGGIAKNIQYF
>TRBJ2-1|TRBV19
CASSITGRGGYNEQFF
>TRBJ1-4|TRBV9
CASSVDGKHTKLFF
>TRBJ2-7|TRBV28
CASAEGTGGEGAYEQYF
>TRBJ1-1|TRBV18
CASSPAGLRMNTEAFF
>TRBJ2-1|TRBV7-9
CASSLRDSRLDEQFF
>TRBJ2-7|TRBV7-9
CASSFSGQVRYEQYF
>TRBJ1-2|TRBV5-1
CASSSEGTSYGYTF
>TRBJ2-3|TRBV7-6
CASSLTPGSPDTQYF
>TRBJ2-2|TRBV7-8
CASSPLRAPNPNTGELFF
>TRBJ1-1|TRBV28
CASSFYLQDTEAFF
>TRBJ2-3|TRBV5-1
CASSSQTELDTQYF
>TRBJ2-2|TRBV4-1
CASSSRTSGFTGELFF
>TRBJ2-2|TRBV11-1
CASSPSGRVELFF
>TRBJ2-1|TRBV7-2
CASSLRQIKGANEQFF